The entry below describes one T cell receptor (beta chain). Its cognate antigen is unknown. The entry originates in a study of T cell repertoires in cytomegalovirus infection. For the study at large: Shared public TCR beta signatures pointed to both CMV infection and a matching HLA type. Overall study results and limits: Dominant in the ex vivo response were TCR beta clonotypes restricted by HLA-C and specific for CMV. Adding up the frequency of public TCR beta families identified people who carried CMV plus the relevant HLA.

TCRdb fed the reads into MiXCR, producing one record per CDR3 protein. The data hold 150,000 to 200,000 distinct CDR3 sequences, with approximately 18% observed a single time. Germline assignment: CDR1 LNHDA and CDR2 SQIVND (reference sequence). There are 17 residues in the CDR3. Trimming left V 3 bases short and J 0 bases short, with 12 bases between. The J gene is TRBJ2-6, the V gene TRBV19; no definite D call. Material: CD8+ T cells from PBMCs. The sequence came from a human donor in good health (CMV status not recorded). Some clones in this sample may be carry-over from other donors' samples. The chain's CDR3 is CASSMGDLSSGANVLTF. DNA of the CDR3: TGTGCCAGTAGTATGGGCGATTTAAGCTCTGGGGCCAACGTCCTGACTTTC.